The 5 T cell receptor beta chains below all came from one sample that was sequenced in a study of vaccination and CD4 T cells after COVID-19. With the Oncomine TCR Beta short-read assay, DNA from cultured CD4+ T cells was sequenced. Extraction of genomic DNA was performed on cultured CD4+ T cells. TCRdb re-derived calls from the PCR reads in MiXCR, one entry per CDR3 protein. The sample contains roughly 7,800 distinct CDR3 sequences, around 41% of which appear only once. Their specific antigens are unknown. Treatment here: approximately 9-day PBMC culture with coronavirus spike peptide pools or control peptides (ViraFEST assay). Samples of CD4+ T cells were obtained from the unexposed donor before the COVID-19 pandemic (2011-2018). Sequenced material: CD4+ T cells from blood, cultured in vitro. Source of these receptors: a human donor in good health.

This clonotype has a handful of counts. The gene calls are TRBV6-2 or TRBV6-3 and TRBJ2-3; D is possibly TRBD1 or TRBD2 (5 bases each). V lost 7 bases and J lost 3, with 17 bases in between. Looked up from germline, CDR1 is MNHEY and CDR2 is SVGEGT. CDR3 size: 15 residues. The CDR3 sequence: CASTTFGWGTDTQYF. CDR3 DNA: TGTGCCAGCACCACCTTCGGGTGGGGGACAGATACGCAGTATTTT.

This clonotype has more than one count but fewer than ten. V and J are TRBV19 and TRBJ2-7, with TRBD1 as a possible D gene (6 bases). Between the trimmed V and J ends, which lost 3 bases and 0 bases, there was a span of 9 bases. Germline loops: CDR1 LNHDA, CDR2 SQIVND (reference sequence). The CDR3 length is 14 residues. Here the CDR3 reads CASSMRGSSYEQYF. CDR3 nucleotide sequence: TGTGCCAGTAGTATGAGGGGGAGCTCCTACGAGCAGTACTTC.

This chain joins TRBV7-3 and TRBJ2-3; the D gene is possibly TRBD1 (5 bases). CDR1 and CDR2 from the germline V gene are SGHTA and FQGTGA. V lost 5 bases to trimming and J lost 0 bases, with 12 bases between them. This CDR3 is 15 amino acids long. The CDR3 reads CASSPGSTSTDTQYF. DNA for the CDR3: TGTGCCAGCAGCCCAGGGTCCACTAGCACAGATACGCAGTATTTT.

A single count supports this clonotype. The chain links TRBV6-5 to TRBJ2-5; D might be TRBD1 (6 bases). CDR1 is MNHEY and CDR2 is SVGAGI in the germline V gene. This CDR3 has 14 residues. The V end lost 0 bases, the J end lost 5 bases, and 10 bases lay between the germline ends. The CDR3 sequence is CASSYSSGEETQYF. CDR3 sequence (DNA): TGTGCCAGCAGTTACTCGTCAGGGGAGGAGACCCAGTACTTC.

The chain uses TRBV20-1 and TRBJ1-2; a possible D gene is TRBD1 (6 bases). Trimming shortened V by 0 bases and J by 6 bases, and 11 bases separated the two germline ends. The CDR3 runs 13 residues. The germline gives CDR1 DFQATT, CDR2 SNEGSKA (reference sequence). The CDR3 nucleotides read TGCAGTGCTAGAGATTCGGCAGGGGATGGCTACACCTTC. Translation gives CSARDSAGDGYTF.